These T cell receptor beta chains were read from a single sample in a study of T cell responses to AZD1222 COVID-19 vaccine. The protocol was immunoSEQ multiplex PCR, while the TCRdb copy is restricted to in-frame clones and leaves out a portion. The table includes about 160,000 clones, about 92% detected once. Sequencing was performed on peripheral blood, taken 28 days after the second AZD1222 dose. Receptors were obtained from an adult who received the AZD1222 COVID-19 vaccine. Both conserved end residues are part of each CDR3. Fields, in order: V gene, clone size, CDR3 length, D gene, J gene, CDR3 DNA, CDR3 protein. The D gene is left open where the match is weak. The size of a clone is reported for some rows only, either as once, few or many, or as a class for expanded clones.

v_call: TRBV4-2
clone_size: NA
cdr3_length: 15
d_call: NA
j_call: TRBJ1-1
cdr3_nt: TGTGCCAGCAGCCACCTGACCGACAGGAGCACTGAAGCTTTCTTT
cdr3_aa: CASSHLTDRSTEAFF

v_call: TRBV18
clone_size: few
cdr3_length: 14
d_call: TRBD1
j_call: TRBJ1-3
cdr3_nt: TGTGCCAGCTCACCTGACAGGGGTGGAAACACCATATATTTT
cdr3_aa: CASSPDRGGNTIYF

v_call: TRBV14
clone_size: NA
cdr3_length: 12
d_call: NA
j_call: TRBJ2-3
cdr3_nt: TGTGCCAGCAGCCAAGATCAGCGTACGCAGTATTTT
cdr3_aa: CASSQDQRTQYF

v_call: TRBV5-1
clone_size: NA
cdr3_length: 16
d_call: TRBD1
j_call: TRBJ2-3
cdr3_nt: TGCGCCAGCACCCTGGGTCCGGGACAGGGCACAGATACGCAGTATTTT
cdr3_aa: CASTLGPGQGTDTQYF

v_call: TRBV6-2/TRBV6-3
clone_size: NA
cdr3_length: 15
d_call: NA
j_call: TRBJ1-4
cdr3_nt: TGTGCCAGCAGTTCCTCCGTTGGGCTCGGTGAAAAACTGTTTTTT
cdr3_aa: CASSSSVGLGEKLFF

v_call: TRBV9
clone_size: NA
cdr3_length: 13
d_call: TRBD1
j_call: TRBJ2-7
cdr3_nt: TGTGCCAGCAGCGTGACAGGGGACTACGAGCAGTACTTC
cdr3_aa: CASSVTGDYEQYF

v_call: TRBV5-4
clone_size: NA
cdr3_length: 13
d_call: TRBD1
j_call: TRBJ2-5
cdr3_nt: TGTGCCAGCAGGGGGACAGGGGTGGAGACCCAGTACTTC
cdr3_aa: CASRGTGVETQYF

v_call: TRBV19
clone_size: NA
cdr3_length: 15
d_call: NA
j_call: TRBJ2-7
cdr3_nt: TGTGCCAGTAGTATAGCGGGGAACCAATACTACGAGCAGTACTTC
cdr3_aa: CASSIAGNQYYEQYF

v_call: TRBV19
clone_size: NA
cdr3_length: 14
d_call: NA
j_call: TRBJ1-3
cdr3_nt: TGTGCCAGTAGTCACAGGGACCATGGAAACACCATATATTTT
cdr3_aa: CASSHRDHGNTIYF

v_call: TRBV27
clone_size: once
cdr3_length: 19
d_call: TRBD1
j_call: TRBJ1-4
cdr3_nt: TGTGCCAGCGGTATACAGGGGGCAGTATTAGGGGTTACTAATGAAAAACTGTTTTTT
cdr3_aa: CASGIQGAVLGVTNEKLFF

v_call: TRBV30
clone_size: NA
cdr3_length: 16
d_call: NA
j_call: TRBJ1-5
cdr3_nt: TGTGCCTGGAGTGTACGGGGAGGGCTCGGCAATCAGCCCCAGCATTTT
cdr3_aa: CAWSVRGGLGNQPQHF

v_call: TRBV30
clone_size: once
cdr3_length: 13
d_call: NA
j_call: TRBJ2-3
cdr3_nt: TGTGCCTGGAGCCTCAGACAGTCAGATACGCAGTATTTT
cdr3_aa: CAWSLRQSDTQYF

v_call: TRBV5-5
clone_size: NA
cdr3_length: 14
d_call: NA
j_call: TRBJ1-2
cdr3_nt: TGTGCCAGCAGCGAGGGGCGACAGGACTATGGCTACACCTTC
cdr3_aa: CASSEGRQDYGYTF

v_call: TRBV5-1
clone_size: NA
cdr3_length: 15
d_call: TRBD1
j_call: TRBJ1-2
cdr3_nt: TGCGCCAGCAGCTGGACAGGGGACGGGGACTATGGCTACACCTTC
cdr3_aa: CASSWTGDGDYGYTF

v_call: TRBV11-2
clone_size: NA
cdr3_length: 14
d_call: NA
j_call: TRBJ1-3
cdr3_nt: TGTGCCAGCAGCTTCAGGGGTTGGGGAAACACCATATATTTT
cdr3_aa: CASSFRGWGNTIYF

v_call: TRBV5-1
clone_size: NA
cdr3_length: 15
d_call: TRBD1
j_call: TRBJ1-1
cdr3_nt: TGCGCCAGCAGCTTCCTCCGGGACAGGGGGCATGAAGCTTTCTTT
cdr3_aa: CASSFLRDRGHEAFF

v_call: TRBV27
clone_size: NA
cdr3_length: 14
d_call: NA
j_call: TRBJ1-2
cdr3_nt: TGTGCCAGCAGTTTCCTCCCCGACTACTATGGCTACACCTTC
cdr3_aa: CASSFLPDYYGYTF

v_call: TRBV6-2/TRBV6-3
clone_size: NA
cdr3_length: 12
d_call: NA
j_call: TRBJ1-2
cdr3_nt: TGTGCCAGCAGTTACTCTTCGGGGGGCTACACCTTC
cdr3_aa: CASSYSSGGYTF

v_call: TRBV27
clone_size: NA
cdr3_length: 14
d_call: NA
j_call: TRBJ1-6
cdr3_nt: TGTGCCAGCAGTCCACAGGGATTCTATTCACCCCTCCACTTT
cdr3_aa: CASSPQGFYSPLHF

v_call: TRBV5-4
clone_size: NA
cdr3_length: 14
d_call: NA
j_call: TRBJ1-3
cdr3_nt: TGTGCCAGCAGCTTGGCCCCCTATGGAAACACCATATATTTT
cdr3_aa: CASSLAPYGNTIYF

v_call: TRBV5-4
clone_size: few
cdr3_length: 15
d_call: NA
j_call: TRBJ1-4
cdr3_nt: TGTGCCAGCAGCCCCGGACCGGCGGAAGGGGAAAAACTGTTTTTT
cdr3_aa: CASSPGPAEGEKLFF

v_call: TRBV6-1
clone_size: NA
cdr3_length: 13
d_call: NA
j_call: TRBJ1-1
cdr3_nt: TGTGCCAGCAGTGAACGGGGACATGGTGAAGCTTTCTTT
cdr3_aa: CASSERGHGEAFF

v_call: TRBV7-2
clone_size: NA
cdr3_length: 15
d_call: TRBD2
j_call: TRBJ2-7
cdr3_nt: TGTGCCAGCAGCCTTCTAGCGGAGAGCCTCTACGAGCAGTACTTC
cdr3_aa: CASSLLAESLYEQYF

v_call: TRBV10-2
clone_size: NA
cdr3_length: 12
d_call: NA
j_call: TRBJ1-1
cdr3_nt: TGCGCCAGCAGTGAAAGGGGGGCTGAAGCTTTCTTT
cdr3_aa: CASSERGAEAFF

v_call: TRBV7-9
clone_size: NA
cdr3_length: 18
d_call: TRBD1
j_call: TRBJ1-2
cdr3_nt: TGTGCCAGCAGCTTAGATTTCACAGGGGGTGTCCCTCTCTATGGCTACACCTTC
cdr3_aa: CASSLDFTGGVPLYGYTF

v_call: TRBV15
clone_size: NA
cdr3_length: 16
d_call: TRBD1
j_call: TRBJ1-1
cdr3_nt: TGTGCCACCAGCAGGAGGGGACAGGGGGCCGGCACTGAAGCTTTCTTT
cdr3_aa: CATSRRGQGAGTEAFF

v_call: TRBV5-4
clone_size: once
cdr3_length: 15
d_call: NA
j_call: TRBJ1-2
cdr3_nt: TGTGCCAGCAGTATTCGACTGGGGACGGCCTATGGCTACACCTTC
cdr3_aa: CASSIRLGTAYGYTF

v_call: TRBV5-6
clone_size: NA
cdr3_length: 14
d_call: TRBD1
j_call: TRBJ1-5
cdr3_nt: TGTGCCAGCAGCCTGACAGGGCTTCATCAGCCCCAGCATTTT
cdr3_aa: CASSLTGLHQPQHF

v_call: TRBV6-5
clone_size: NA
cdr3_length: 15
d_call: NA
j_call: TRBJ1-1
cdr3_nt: TGTGCCAGCAGTTACTCCACCCTCCGGGGCACTGAAGCTTTCTTT
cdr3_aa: CASSYSTLRGTEAFF

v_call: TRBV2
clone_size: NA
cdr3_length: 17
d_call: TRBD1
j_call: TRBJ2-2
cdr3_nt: TGTGCCAGCAGTGATGCCGGGACAGGGGCCTACACCGGGGAGCTGTTTTTT
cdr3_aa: CASSDAGTGAYTGELFF

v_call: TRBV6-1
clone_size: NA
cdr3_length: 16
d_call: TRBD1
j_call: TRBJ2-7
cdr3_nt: TGTGCCAGCAGTGAATCCGGGACAGGGAGCTCCTACGAGCAGTACTTC
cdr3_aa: CASSESGTGSSYEQYF

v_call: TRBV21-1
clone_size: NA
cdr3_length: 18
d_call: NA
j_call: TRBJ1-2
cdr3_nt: TGTGCCAGCACCCAAGGTCCCAGGGTAGTATGGGGTAACTATGGCTACACCTTC
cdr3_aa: CASTQGPRVVWGNYGYTF

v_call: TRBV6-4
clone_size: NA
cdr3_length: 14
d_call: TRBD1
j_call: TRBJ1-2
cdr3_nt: TGTGCCACCTCCTCGGGACAGGCGAACTATGGCTACACCTTC
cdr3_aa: CATSSGQANYGYTF

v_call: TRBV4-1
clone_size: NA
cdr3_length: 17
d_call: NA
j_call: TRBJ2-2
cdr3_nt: TGCGCCAGCAGCCAAGCCCCTCACCGGGACTACACCGGGGAGCTGTTTTTT
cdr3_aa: CASSQAPHRDYTGELFF

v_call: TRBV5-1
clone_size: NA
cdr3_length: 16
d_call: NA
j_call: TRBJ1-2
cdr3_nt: TGCGCCAGCAGCCTAGCCCCGAAAGGGGCAGTCTATGGCTACACCTTC
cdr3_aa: CASSLAPKGAVYGYTF

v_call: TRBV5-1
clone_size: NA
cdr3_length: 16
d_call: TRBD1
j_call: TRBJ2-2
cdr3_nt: TGCGCCAGCAGCTTGGTCCAGGGGGCGAGCACCGGGGAGCTGTTTTTT
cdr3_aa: CASSLVQGASTGELFF

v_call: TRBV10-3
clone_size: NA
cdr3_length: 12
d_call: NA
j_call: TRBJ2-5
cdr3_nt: TGTGCCATCGGCGCCGAGTGGGAGACCCAGTACTTC
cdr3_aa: CAIGAEWETQYF

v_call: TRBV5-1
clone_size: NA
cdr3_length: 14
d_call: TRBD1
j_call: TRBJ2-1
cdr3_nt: TGCGCCAGCGATCCGGGACAGGGGGACAATGAGCAGTTCTTC
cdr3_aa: CASDPGQGDNEQFF

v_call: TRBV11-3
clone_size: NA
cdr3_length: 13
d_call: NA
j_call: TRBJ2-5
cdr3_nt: TGTGCCAGCAGCCGGGACACTCAAGAGACCCAGTACTTC
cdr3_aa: CASSRDTQETQYF

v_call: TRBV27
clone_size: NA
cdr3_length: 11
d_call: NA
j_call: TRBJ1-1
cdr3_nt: TGTGCCAGCAGATTGAACACTGAAGCTTTCTTT
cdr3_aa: CASRLNTEAFF